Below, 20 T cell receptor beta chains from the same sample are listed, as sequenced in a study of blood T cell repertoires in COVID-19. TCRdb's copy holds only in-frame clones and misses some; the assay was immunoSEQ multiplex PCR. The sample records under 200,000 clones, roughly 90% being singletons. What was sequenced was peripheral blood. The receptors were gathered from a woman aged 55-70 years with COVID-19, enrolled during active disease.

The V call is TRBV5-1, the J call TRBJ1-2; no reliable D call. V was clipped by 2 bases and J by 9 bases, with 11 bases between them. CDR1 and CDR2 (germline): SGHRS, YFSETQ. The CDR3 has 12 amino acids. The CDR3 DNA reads TGCGCCAGCAGCTTCCTCGGGATGAGCTACACCTTC. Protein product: CASSFLGMSYTF.

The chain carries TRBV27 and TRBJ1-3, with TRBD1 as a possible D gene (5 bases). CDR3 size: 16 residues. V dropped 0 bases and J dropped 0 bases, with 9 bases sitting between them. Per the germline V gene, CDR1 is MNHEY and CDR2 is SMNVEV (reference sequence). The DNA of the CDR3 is TGTGCCAGCAGTTTATCTGGGGCTAACTCTGGAAACACCATATATTTT. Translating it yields CASSLSGANSGNTIYF.

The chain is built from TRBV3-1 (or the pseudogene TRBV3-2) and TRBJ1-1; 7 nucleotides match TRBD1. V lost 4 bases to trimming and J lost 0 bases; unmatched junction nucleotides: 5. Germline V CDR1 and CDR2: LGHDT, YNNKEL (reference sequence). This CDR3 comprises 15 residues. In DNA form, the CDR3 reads TGTGCCAGCAGCCCCCAGGGGGTCATGAACACTGAAGCTTTCTTT. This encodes CASSPQGVMNTEAFF.

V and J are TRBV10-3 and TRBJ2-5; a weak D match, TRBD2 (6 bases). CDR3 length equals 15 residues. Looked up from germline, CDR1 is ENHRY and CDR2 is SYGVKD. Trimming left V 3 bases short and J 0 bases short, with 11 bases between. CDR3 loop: CAISDFRRDQETQYF. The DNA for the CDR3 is TGTGCCATCAGTGATTTCCGGAGGGACCAAGAGACCCAGTACTTC.

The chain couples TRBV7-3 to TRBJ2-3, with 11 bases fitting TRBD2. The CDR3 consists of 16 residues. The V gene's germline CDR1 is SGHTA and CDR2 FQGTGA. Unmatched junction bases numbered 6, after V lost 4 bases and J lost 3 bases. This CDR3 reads CASSSLLAGVTDTQYF. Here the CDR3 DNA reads TGTGCCAGCAGCTCCCTACTAGCGGGAGTAACAGATACGCAGTATTTT.

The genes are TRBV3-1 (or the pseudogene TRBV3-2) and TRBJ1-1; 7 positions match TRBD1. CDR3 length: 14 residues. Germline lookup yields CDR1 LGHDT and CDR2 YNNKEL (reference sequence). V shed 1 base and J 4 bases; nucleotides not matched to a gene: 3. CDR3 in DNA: TGTGCCAGCAGCCAAGGACAGGGAGGCACTGAAGCTTTCTTT. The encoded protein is CASSQGQGGTEAFF.

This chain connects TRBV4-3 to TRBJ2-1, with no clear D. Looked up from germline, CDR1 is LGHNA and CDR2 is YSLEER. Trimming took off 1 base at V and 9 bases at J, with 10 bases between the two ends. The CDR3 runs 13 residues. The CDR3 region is CASSQVGRGEQFF. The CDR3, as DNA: TGCGCCAGCAGCCAAGTAGGTCGCGGTGAGCAGTTCTTC.

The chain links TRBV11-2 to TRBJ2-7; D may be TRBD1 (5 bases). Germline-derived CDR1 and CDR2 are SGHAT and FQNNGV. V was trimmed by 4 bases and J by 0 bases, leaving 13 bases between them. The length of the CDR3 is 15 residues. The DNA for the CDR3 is TGTGCCAGCAGCTCACTCGGACATCTCTCCTACGAGCAGTACTTC. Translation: CASSSLGHLSYEQYF.

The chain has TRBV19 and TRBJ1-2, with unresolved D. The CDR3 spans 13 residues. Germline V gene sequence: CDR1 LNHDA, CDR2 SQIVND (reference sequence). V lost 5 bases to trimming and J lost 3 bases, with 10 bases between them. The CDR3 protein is CASSRGTYYGYTF. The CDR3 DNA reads TGTGCCAGTAGTCGAGGAACTTACTATGGCTACACCTTC.

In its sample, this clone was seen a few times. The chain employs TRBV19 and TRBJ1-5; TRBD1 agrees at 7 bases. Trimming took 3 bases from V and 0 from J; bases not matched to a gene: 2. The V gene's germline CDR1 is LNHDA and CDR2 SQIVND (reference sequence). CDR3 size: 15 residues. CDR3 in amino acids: CASSMRQGSNQPQHF. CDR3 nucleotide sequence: TGTGCCAGTAGTATGCGACAGGGTAGCAATCAGCCCCAGCATTTT.

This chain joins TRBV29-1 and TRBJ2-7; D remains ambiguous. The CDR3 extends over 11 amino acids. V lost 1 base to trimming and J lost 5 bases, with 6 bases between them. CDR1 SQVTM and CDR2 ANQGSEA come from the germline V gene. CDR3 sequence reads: CSVEVVDEQYF. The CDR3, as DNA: TGCAGCGTTGAAGTAGTCGACGAGCAGTACTTC.

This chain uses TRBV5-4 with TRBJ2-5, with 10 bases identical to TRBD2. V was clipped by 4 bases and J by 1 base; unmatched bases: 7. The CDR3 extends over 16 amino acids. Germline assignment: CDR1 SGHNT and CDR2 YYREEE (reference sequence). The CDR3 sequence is CASSPGTSVPQETQYF. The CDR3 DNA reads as TGTGCCAGCAGCCCAGGGACTAGCGTTCCCCAAGAGACCCAGTACTTC.

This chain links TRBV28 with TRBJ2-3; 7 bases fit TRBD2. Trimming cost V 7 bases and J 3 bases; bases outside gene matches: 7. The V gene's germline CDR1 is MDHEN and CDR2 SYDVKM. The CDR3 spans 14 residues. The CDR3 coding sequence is TGTGCCAGCAAGGGCGGGAGAGGGACAGATACGCAGTATTTT. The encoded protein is CASKGGRGTDTQYF.

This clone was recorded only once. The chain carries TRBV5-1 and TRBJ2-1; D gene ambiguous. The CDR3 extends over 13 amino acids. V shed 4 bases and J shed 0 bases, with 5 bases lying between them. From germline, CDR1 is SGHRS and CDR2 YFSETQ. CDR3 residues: CASSPSSYNEQFF. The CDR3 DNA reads TGCGCCAGCAGCCCGTCCTCCTACAATGAGCAGTTCTTC.

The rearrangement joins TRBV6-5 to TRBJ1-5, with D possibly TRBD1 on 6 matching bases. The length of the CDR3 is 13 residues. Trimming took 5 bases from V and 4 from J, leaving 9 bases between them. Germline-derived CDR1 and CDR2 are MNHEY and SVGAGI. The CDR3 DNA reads TGTGCCAGCAGTCGTCAGGGGAATCAGCCCCAGCATTTT. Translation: CASSRQGNQPQHF.

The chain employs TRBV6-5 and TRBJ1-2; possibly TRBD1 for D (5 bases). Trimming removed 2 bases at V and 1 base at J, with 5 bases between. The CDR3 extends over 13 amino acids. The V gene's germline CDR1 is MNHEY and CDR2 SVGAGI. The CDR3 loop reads CASSYDSNYGYTF. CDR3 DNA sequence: TGTGCCAGCAGTTACGACAGTAACTATGGCTACACCTTC.

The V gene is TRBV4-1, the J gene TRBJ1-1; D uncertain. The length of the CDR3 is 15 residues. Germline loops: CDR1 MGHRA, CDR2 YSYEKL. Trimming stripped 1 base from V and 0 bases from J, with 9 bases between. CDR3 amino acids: CASSQGQKMNTEAFF. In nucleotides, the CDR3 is TGCGCCAGCAGCCAAGGCCAGAAAATGAACACTGAAGCTTTCTTT.

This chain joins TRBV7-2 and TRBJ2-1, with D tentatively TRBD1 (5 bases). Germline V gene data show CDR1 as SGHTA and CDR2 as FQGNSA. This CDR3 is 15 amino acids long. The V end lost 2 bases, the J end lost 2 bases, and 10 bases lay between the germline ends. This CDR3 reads CASSLNRFTYNEQFF. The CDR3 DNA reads TGTGCCAGCAGCTTAAACAGGTTCACCTACAATGAGCAGTTCTTC. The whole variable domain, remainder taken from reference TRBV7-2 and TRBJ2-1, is GAGVSQSPSNKVTEKGKDVELRCDPISGHTALYWYRQSLGQGLEFLIYFQGNSAPDKSGLPSDRFSAERTGGSVSTLTIQRTQQEDSAVYLCASSLNRFTYNEQFFGPGTRLTVL.

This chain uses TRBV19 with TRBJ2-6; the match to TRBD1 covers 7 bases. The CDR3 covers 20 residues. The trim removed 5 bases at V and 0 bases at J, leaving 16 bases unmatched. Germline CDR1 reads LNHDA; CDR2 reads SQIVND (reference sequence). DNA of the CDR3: TGTGCCAGTAGTCCAGACAGGGTAGGGGTTCGACGCTCTGGGGCCAACGTCCTGACTTTC. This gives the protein CASSPDRVGVRRSGANVLTF.

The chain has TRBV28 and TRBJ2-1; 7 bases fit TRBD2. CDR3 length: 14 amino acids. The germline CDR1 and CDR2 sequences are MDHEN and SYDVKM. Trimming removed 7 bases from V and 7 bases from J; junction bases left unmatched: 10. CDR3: CASISGGSNNEQFF. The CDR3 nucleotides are TGTGCCAGCATTTCGGGCGGGAGTAATAATGAGCAGTTCTTC.